This TCR beta chain derives from a study of cytomegalovirus exposure and HLA in healthy donors. Whole-study results and caveats: Rarity marked most TCR sequences, yet some public TCRs occurred in many donors. Earlier results showed most TCR beta V segments being productive about 90% or about 30% of the time.

Primers: 60 Vbeta forward and 13 Jbeta reverse. Profiled with immunoSEQ multiplex PCR; TCRdb holds only in-frame clones, not every one. The table has roughly 150,000 clones, roughly 80% seen once; the top ten hold over 1.1%. About this clone: What it binds is unknown.

This CDR3 comprises 15 residues. V was clipped by 4 bases and J by 1 base; unmatched bases: 1. Germline lookup yields CDR1 SGHTA and CDR2 FQGNSA. The sequencing input was PBMCs. V usage is TRBV7-2 and J usage is TRBJ1-1; 12 nucleotides line up with TRBD1. The receptor's source is a male donor in good health and CMV-seronegative. The CDR3 nucleotides read TGTGCCAGCAGCTGGGACAGGGGGCGGAACACTGAAGCTTTCTTT. Its translation: CASSWDRGRNTEAFF.